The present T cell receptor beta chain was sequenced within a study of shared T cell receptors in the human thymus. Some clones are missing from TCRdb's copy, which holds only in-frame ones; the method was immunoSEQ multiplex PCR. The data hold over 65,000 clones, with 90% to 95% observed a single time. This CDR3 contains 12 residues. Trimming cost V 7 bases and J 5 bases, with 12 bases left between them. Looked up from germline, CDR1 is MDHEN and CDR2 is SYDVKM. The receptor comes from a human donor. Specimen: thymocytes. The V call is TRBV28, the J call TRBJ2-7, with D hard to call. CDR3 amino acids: CASNRGQHEQYF. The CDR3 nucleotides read TGTGCCAGCAATCGTGGTCAGCACGAGCAGTACTTC. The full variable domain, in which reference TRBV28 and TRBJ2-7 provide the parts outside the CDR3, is DVKVTQSSRYLVKRTGEKVFLECVQDMDHENMFWYRQDPGLGLRLIYFSYDVKMKEKGDIPEGYSVSREKKERFSLILESASTNQTSMYLCASNRGQHEQYFGPGTRLTVT.